This T cell receptor beta chain originates from a study of blood T cells in healthy people across ages. General observations from the study: Comparison with aged donors showed that long-lived donors had more naive CD4+ cells and higher diversity.

Looked up from germline, CDR1 is MNHEY and CDR2 is SVGAGI. CDR3 size: 14 residues. Trimming left V 2 bases short and J 5 bases short, with 13 bases between. Alongside a J-beta primer mix, a sample-barcoded 5' primer served in a second PCR lasting roughly 7 to 11 cycles. Using its own MiXCR run on the 5' RACE reads, TCRdb lists one record per CDR3 protein. The table shows over a million distinct CDR3 sequences, with approximately 40% occurring only once. Of note for this clonotype: Its antigen is as yet unknown.

This TCR was recovered from a woman between 18 and 30 years old in good health. The gene calls are TRBV6-5 and TRBJ2-7; D is possibly TRBD2 (5 bases). Material for sequencing was blood. The CDR3 spells CASSYRASEDEQYF. In nucleotides, the CDR3 is TGTGCCAGCAGTTACAGGGCATCGGAGGACGAGCAGTACTTC.